The 22 T cell receptor beta chains below all came from one sample that was sequenced in a study of CD8+CD57+ T cells in acquired aplastic anemia. Patients chosen for sequencing had CD8+CD57+ cells that had expanded, as shown by flow cytometry. Genomic DNA constituted the template upon which TCR beta VDJ and CDR3 profiling was performed. Each CDR3 protein gets one entry after TCRdb re-called the reads with MiXCR. The sample shows roughly 170,000 distinct CDR3 sequences, around 50% of them seen only once. The sequenced sample was sorted CD4+, CD8+, or CD8+CD57+ T cells (not recorded which) from PBMCs. These receptors were collected from a human donor with aplastic anemia.

The gene calls are TRBV7-8 and TRBJ1-5; a weak D match, TRBD1 (6 bases). The germline gives CDR1 SGHVS, CDR2 FQNEAQ. The V end was cut by 5 bases, the J end by 6 bases, with 20 bases between. The CDR3 runs to 16 residues. The CDR3 region is CASSHWVGGAGQPQHF. As DNA, the CDR3 is TGTGCCAGCAGCCATTGGGTTGGGGGGGCCGGTCAGCCCCAGCATTTT.

This clonotype was seen a few times. For the CDR3, the DNA is TGTGCCAGCAGGCAACCGGGACAGGGGAACTATGGCTACACCTTC. Translating it yields CASRQPGQGNYGYTF. The chain uses TRBV27 and TRBJ1-2, with 10 bases identical to TRBD1. CDR3 length: 15 residues. Germline V CDR1 and CDR2: MNHEY, SMNVEV (reference sequence). Trimming at V came to 6 bases and at J to 2 bases, leaving 6 bases not matched to a gene.

V usage is TRBV11-2 and J usage is TRBJ2-3; D is possibly TRBD2 (7 bases). The CDR3 totals 16 residues. Trimming pared 5 bases from V and 0 bases from J, leaving 15 bases between. Germline V gives CDR1 SGHAT, CDR2 FQNNGV. Written as DNA, the CDR3 is TGTGCCAGCAGCCATATTGGGGGGGGCAGCACAGATACGCAGTATTTT. It translates to CASSHIGGGSTDTQYF.

V usage is TRBV29-1 and J usage is TRBJ1-1, with no clear D. The CDR3 is 13 residues long. V lost 7 bases, J lost 1 base, and 13 bases lay in between. Germline values: CDR1 SQVTM, CDR2 ANQGSEA. The CDR3 loop is CSDSTGENTEAFF. CDR3 bases: TGCAGCGACTCGACGGGAGAGAACACTGAAGCTTTCTTT. The full variable domain, with the rest looked up from reference TRBV29-1 and TRBJ1-1, is SAVISQKPSRDICQRGTSLTIQCQVDSQVTMMFWYRQQPGQSLTLIATANQGSEATYESGFVIDKFPISRPNLTFSTLTVSNMSPEDSSIYLCSDSTGENTEAFFGQGTRLTVV.

This clonotype was seen only a few times. The chain links TRBV29-1 to TRBJ1-2; D is possibly TRBD1 (5 bases). V lost 1 base and J 4 bases, leaving 7 bases between the germline ends. The CDR3 contains 12 residues. Germline CDR1 reads SQVTM; CDR2 reads ANQGSEA. The CDR3 DNA sequence: TGCAGCGTTGAAGGACAGTTCTATGGCTACACCTTC. As protein: CSVEGQFYGYTF.

The chain couples TRBV12-3 or TRBV12-4 to TRBJ2-2, with D unresolved. V lost 7 bases to trimming and J lost 5 bases, with 5 bases between them. This CDR3 contains 11 residues. CDR3 nucleotide sequence: TGTGCCAGCACCGAGACCGGGGAGCTGTTTTTT. Translating gives CASTETGELFF.

V is TRBV19 and J is TRBJ2-4; 10 positions match TRBD1. There are 15 residues in the CDR3. Germline assignment: CDR1 LNHDA and CDR2 SQIVND (reference sequence). Unmatched junction bases numbered 9, after V lost 8 bases and J lost 5 bases. The CDR3, as DNA: TGTGCCAGTCAAAGCCCCGGGACAGGGGAAAACATTCAGTACTTC. Translation gives CASQSPGTGENIQYF. Using reference TRBV19 and TRBJ2-4 for the parts outside the CDR3, the full variable domain is DGGITQSPKYLFRKEGQNVTLSCEQNLNHDAMYWYRQDPGQGLRLIYYSQIVNDFQKGDIAEGYSVSREKKESFPLTVTSAQKNPTAFYLCASQSPGTGENIQYFGAGTRLSVL.

The chain recombines TRBV6-1 with TRBJ2-7; 12 bases agree with TRBD1. The ends lost 4 bases at V and 10 bases at J; junction bases unmatched: 5. This CDR3 is 13 amino acids long. Germline V gene lookup returns CDR1 MNHNS and CDR2 SASEGT. CDR3 loop: CASSAGTGGRQYF. In DNA, the CDR3 is TGTGCCAGCAGTGCCGGGACAGGGGGCCGCCAGTACTTC.

The table lists this clonotype with many counts. This chain uses TRBV12-3 or TRBV12-4 with TRBJ1-1, with D unresolved. V dropped 6 bases and J dropped 0 bases, with 5 bases sitting between them. This CDR3 comprises 12 residues. CDR3 nucleotide sequence: TGTGCCAGCAGCAATCTGAACACTGAAGCTTTCTTT. This encodes CASSNLNTEAFF.

A few counts support this clonotype. The V and J genes are TRBV7-2 and TRBJ2-5; D is ambiguous. Germline V gene data show CDR1 as SGHTA and CDR2 as FQGNSA. The V and J ends lost 3 bases and 4 bases respectively, with 3 bases between them. The CDR3 covers 11 residues. CDR3 protein: CASSFTETQYF. CDR3 in DNA: TGTGCCAGCAGCTTTACAGAGACCCAGTACTTC. The full variable domain, with the rest looked up from reference TRBV7-2 and TRBJ2-5, is GAGVSQSPSNKVTEKGKDVELRCDPISGHTALYWYRQSLGQGLEFLIYFQGNSAPDKSGLPSDRFSAERTGGSVSTLTIQRTQQEDSAVYLCASSFTETQYFGPGTRLLVL.

This rearrangement joins TRBV10-3 to TRBJ2-3; D unresolved. The CDR3 runs 12 residues. Trimming took off 4 bases at V and 5 bases at J, with 7 bases between the two ends. Germline V gives CDR1 ENHRY, CDR2 SYGVKD. For the CDR3, the DNA is TGTGCCATCAGTGGCCTCCAAGATACGCAGTATTTT. Its translation is CAISGLQDTQYF.

As regards this clonotype: A read error may be the cause here, since a much bigger clone is one base away. The rearrangement joins TRBV5-1 to TRBJ1-1, with TRBD1 identical over 8 bases. This CDR3 comprises 12 residues. Losses at the gene ends were 0 bases for V and 11 bases for J; bases not matched to a gene: 3. CDR1 SGHRS and CDR2 YFSETQ come from the germline V gene. The CDR3 DNA reads TGCGCCAGCAGCTTGGATCAGGGGGCGGCTTTCTTT. This codes for CASSLDQGAAFF.

Ten or more counts support this clonotype. This chain links TRBV5-4 with TRBJ1-2, with 8 bases matching TRBD1. J was trimmed by 8 bases and V by 4 bases; bases with no gene match: 10. There are 14 residues in the CDR3. Germline lookup yields CDR1 SGHNT and CDR2 YYREEE (reference sequence). CDR3 sequence (DNA): TGTGCCAGCAGCCTATGGACAGGGACCGGCGGCTACACCTTC. Translation: CASSLWTGTGGYTF.

The chain couples TRBV10-2 to TRBJ2-3, with 7 bases lining up with TRBD2. J lost 6 bases, V lost 0 bases, and 3 bases had no gene match. The CDR3 spans 14 residues. The germline CDR1 and CDR2 sequences are WSHSY and SAAADI. In DNA, the CDR3 is TGCGCCAGCAGTGAGTCGGGAGGGACGGATACGCAGTATTTT. Translation gives CASSESGGTDTQYF.

The chain recombines TRBV2 with TRBJ2-2; D gene uncertain. The CDR3 consists of 14 residues. CDR1 is SNHLY, CDR2 FYNNEI, per germline. Trimming removed 7 bases at V and 5 bases at J, with 14 bases between. The CDR3 DNA is TGTGCCAGCATGCGAGAGGCGTTTACCGGGGAGCTGTTTTTT. Its protein is CASMREAFTGELFF.

In nucleotides, the CDR3 is TGTGCCTGGAGTGTAGGTGGGGTTGGTGAAGCTTTCTTT. This encodes CAWSVGGVGEAFF. The genes are TRBV30 and TRBJ1-1, with D unclear. The germline V gene encodes CDR1 GTSNPN and CDR2 SVGIG (reference sequence). This CDR3 comprises 13 residues. The V end lost 0 bases, the J end lost 7 bases, and 12 bases lay between the germline ends.

The chain links TRBV29-1 to TRBJ2-2, with D perhaps TRBD2 (6 bases). The CDR3 contains 16 residues. V was trimmed by 6 bases and J by 1 base, leaving 18 bases between them. The germline gives CDR1 SQVTM, CDR2 ANQGSEA. The CDR3 DNA reads as TGCAGCGTGAGACTAGGACACCTCAAGAACACCGGGGAGCTGTTTTTT. Protein product: CSVRLGHLKNTGELFF.

The chain combines TRBV9 with TRBJ2-3; no clear D. Trimming shortened V by 3 bases and J by 7 bases, and 9 bases separated the two germline ends. The CDR3 is made up of 12 amino acids. Germline V gives CDR1 SGDLS, CDR2 YYNGEE. The CDR3 sequence is CASSEAANTQYF. CDR3 nucleotide sequence: TGTGCCAGCAGCGAGGCGGCGAATACGCAGTATTTT.

As concerns this clonotype: One end of the junction is discordant with germline, which a read error may explain. The rearrangement uses TRBV7-3 and TRBJ2-6; TRBD1 is a possible D gene (6 bases). CDR1 and CDR2 (germline): SGHTA, FQGTGA. CDR3 length: 18 amino acids. CDR3 sequence reads: CASIYTQGPLSGANVLTF. The CDR3 DNA is TGTGCTAGCATTTACACACAGGGACCGCTATCTGGGGCCAACGTCCTGACTTTC. The full variable domain, rest sourced from reference TRBV7-3 and TRBJ2-6, is GAGVSQTPSNKVTEKGKYVELRCDPISGHTALYWYRQSLGQGPEFLIYFQGTGAADDSGLPNDRFFAVRPEGSVSTLKIQRTERGDSAVYLCASIYTQGPLSGANVLTFGAGSRLTVL.

This clonotype was recorded at least ten times. The CDR3 protein is CASSLVSGGNEQFF. CDR3 coding DNA: TGCGCCAGCAGCTTGGTTAGCGGGGGCAATGAGCAGTTCTTC. V and J are TRBV5-1 and TRBJ2-1; TRBD2 agrees at 9 bases. This CDR3 has 14 residues. Germline trimming cut 0 bases from V and 6 bases from J; bases unmatched to any gene: 1. CDR1 and CDR2 from the germline V gene are SGHRS and YFSETQ.

As to this clonotype: The junction differs from germline at one of its ends, possibly a read error. V gene TRBV24-1 combines with J gene TRBJ1-2; the D gene is possibly TRBD1 (6 bases). The germline V gene has CDR1 KGHDR and CDR2 SFDVKD. The CDR3 is 12 residues long. The CDR3 DNA is TGTGCCACCAGTGACCTAGGGCGGACAGTATCCTTC. It translates to CATSDLGRTVSF.

This sequence joins TRBV24-1 and TRBJ2-1; no reliable D call. The germline V and J ends were trimmed by 4 bases and 7 bases, with 13 bases remaining between them. Germline V gives CDR1 KGHDR, CDR2 SFDVKD. This CDR3 region has 14 residues. The CDR3 region has the DNA TGTGCCACCAGTGACGGGTCGGTTCTGAATGAGCAGTTCTTC. Translated: CATSDGSVLNEQFF.